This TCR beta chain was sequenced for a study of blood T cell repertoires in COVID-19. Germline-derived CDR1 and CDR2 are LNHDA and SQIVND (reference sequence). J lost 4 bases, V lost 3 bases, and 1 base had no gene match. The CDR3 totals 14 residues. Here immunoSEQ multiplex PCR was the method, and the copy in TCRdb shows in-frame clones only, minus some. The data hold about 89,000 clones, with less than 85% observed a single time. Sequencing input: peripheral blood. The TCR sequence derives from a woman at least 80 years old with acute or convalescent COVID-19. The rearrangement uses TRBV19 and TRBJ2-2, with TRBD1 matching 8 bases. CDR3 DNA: TGTGCCAGTAGTATGGACAGGGTCACCGGGGAGCTGTTTTTT. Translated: CASSMDRVTGELFF.